The 25 T cell receptor beta chains reported below all come from one sample, sequenced in a study of graft-versus-host responses after intestinal transplantation. Repertoires were generated with immunoSEQ multiplex PCR, while TCRdb's copy carries only in-frame clones and drops some. The table lists 90,000 to 95,000 clones, around nine tenths of them singletons. These receptors are not linked to any known antigen. The specimen was unstimulated CD8+ T cells sorted from spleen or lymph node cells, collected before intestinal transplant. Receptors originate from a human donor who received an intestinal transplant.

This chain uses TRBV6-1 with TRBJ2-1; 10 bases match TRBD1. CDR3 length equals 14 residues. Germline lookup yields CDR1 MNHNS and CDR2 SASEGT. V shed 5 bases, J shed 9 bases, and the junction held 7 bases outside the gene matches. The CDR3 reads CASSYGTGAVEQFF. CDR3 nucleotide sequence: TGTGCCAGCAGTTATGGGACAGGGGCGGTTGAGCAGTTCTTC.

The V and J genes are TRBV7-6 and TRBJ2-5; D gene uncertain. This CDR3 is 13 amino acids long. Trimming stripped 6 bases from V and 2 bases from J, with 10 bases between. Per the germline V gene, CDR1 is SGHVS and CDR2 is FNYEAQ. CDR3 amino acids: CASSSTLQETQYF. CDR3 sequence (DNA): TGTGCCAGCAGTAGCACGTTACAAGAGACCCAGTACTTC.

J is TRBJ1-2 and V is TRBV9; TRBD1 is a possible D gene (5 bases). With 5 bases removed from V and 7 bases from J, the gap between germline ends came to 12 bases. Germline lookup yields CDR1 SGDLS and CDR2 YYNGEE. This CDR3 comprises 12 residues. DNA for the CDR3: TGTGCCAGCAGAACAGGTACAAGTGGCTACACCTTC. This translates into CASRTGTSGYTF. Complete variable domain (other parts from reference TRBV9 and TRBJ1-2): DSGVTQTPKHLITATGQRVTLRCSPRSGDLSVYWYQQSLDQGLQFLIQYYNGEERAKGNILERFSAQQFPDLHSELNLSSLELGDSALYFCASRTGTSGYTFGSGTRLTVV.

V is TRBV5-6 and J is TRBJ1-2; perhaps TRBD1 as D (6 bases). V gave up 3 bases and J gave up 4 bases, with 16 bases separating them. Germline loops: CDR1 SGHDT, CDR2 YYEEEE. The CDR3 has 15 residues. Here the CDR3 reads CASSSDPQGIYGYTF. DNA of the CDR3: TGTGCCAGCAGCTCCGACCCACAGGGAATCTATGGCTACACCTTC.

The gene calls are TRBV11-3 and TRBJ2-2, with a tentative D call TRBD2 (5 bases). V shed 6 bases and J shed 7 bases, with 12 bases lying between them. Germline V gene sequence: CDR1 SGHNT, CDR2 YENEEA. The CDR3 is 13 residues long. The chain's CDR3 is CASSPPGLGELFF. In DNA, the CDR3 is TGTGCCAGCAGTCCTCCCGGACTCGGGGAGCTGTTTTTT.

The V gene is TRBV11-2, the J gene TRBJ2-3, with TRBD1 identical over 9 bases. Trimming at V came to 2 bases and at J to 6 bases, leaving 9 bases not matched to a gene. This CDR3 comprises 16 residues. Germline CDR1 reads SGHAT; CDR2 reads FQNNGV. The CDR3: CASSLKLGQGMDTQYF. The CDR3 nucleotides are TGTGCCAGCAGCTTAAAATTGGGACAGGGTATGGATACGCAGTATTTT.

The chain links TRBV9 to TRBJ2-5, with 9 bases matching TRBD2. Trimming removed 4 bases from V and 1 base from J; junction bases left unmatched: 5. CDR1 and CDR2 from the germline V gene are SGDLS and YYNGEE. The CDR3 totals 15 residues. Here the CDR3 reads CASSSSTSGQETQYF. CDR3 sequence (DNA): TGTGCCAGCAGCTCCTCGACTAGCGGCCAAGAGACCCAGTACTTC. The complete variable domain, with remaining parts taken from reference TRBV9 and TRBJ2-5, reads DSGVTQTPKHLITATGQRVTLRCSPRSGDLSVYWYQQSLDQGLQFLIQYYNGEERAKGNILERFSAQQFPDLHSELNLSSLELGDSALYFCASSSSTSGQETQYFGPGTRLLVL.

The chain is built from TRBV6-5 and TRBJ2-2; TRBD2 agrees at 13 bases. The J segment lost 5 bases and the V segment lost 1 base, leaving 1 base of the junction unmatched. CDR1 is MNHEY and CDR2 is SVGAGI in the germline V gene. The CDR3 has 16 residues. The CDR3 bases are TGTGCCAGCAGTTACTGGGGACTAGCGGGGACCGGGGAGCTGTTTTTT. Translation: CASSYWGLAGTGELFF.

The V and J genes are TRBV4-2 and TRBJ1-3, with 7 bases matching TRBD1. CDR3 length: 17 residues. Looked up from germline, CDR1 is LGHNA and CDR2 is YNFKEQ. Unmatched junction bases numbered 5, after V lost 0 bases and J lost 0 bases. CDR3 amino acids: CASSQDRTGDSGNTIYF. CDR3 DNA sequence: TGTGCCAGCAGCCAAGATCGAACAGGGGACTCTGGAAACACCATATATTTT.

This clone was counted a single time. J is TRBJ2-5 and V is TRBV6-6; 8 bases align to TRBD1. Germline trimming cut 4 bases from V and 2 bases from J; bases unmatched to any gene: 3. The CDR3 contains 14 residues. Germline V gene lookup returns CDR1 MNHNY and CDR2 SVGAGI (reference sequence). CDR3 sequence: CASSWTGQQETQYF. The CDR3 nucleotides are TGTGCCAGCAGTTGGACAGGGCAACAAGAGACCCAGTACTTC.

The V and J genes are TRBV19 and TRBJ2-3; the D is unclear. Germline V CDR1 and CDR2: LNHDA, SQIVND (reference sequence). Trimming took 3 bases from V and 0 from J, leaving 10 bases between them. The CDR3 is 15 amino acids. CDR3 in amino acids: CASSMSGWSTDTQYF. The CDR3 coding sequence is TGTGCCAGTAGTATGTCTGGGTGGAGCACAGATACGCAGTATTTT.

This clone was seen once. The genes are TRBV7-9 and TRBJ2-7; the match to TRBD2 covers 9 bases. Germline assignment: CDR1 SEHNR and CDR2 FQNEAQ (reference sequence). CDR3 size: 15 residues. V was pared by 4 bases and J by 5 bases, with 9 bases of the junction left unmatched. The CDR3 sequence is CASSSTGLAEHEQYF. CDR3 DNA: TGTGCCAGCAGCTCGACGGGACTAGCCGAGCACGAGCAGTACTTC. Looking up the rest from reference TRBV7-9 and TRBJ2-7 gives the full variable domain: DTGVSQNPRHKITKRGQNVTFRCDPISEHNRLYWYRQTLGQGPEFLTYFQNEAQLEKSRLLSDRFSAERPKGSFSTLEIQRTEQGDSAMYLCASSSTGLAEHEQYFGPGTRLTVT.

The J gene is TRBJ2-2, the V gene TRBV25-1, with TRBD1 as a possible D gene (5 bases). Germline CDR1 is MGHDK and CDR2 is SYGVNS. The CDR3 length is 15 residues. V lost 1 base, J lost 8 bases, and 14 bases lay in between. The CDR3 here is CASSEWGQGSGELFF. The CDR3, as DNA: TGTGCCAGCAGTGAATGGGGCCAGGGTTCTGGGGAGCTGTTTTTT.

V is TRBV5-4 and J is TRBJ2-5; D possibly corresponds to TRBD2 (6 bases). The J call may be mistaken, given a closer DNA end match to TRBJ2-7. CDR3 length: 15 amino acids. In germline, CDR1 is SGHNT, CDR2 YYREEE (reference sequence). The CDR3 sequence is CASSEWAGSAYEQYF. CDR3 DNA: TGTGCCAGCAGCGAGTGGGCGGGATCCGCCTACGAGCAGTACTTC.

CDR3 residues: CASSRQFPEQFF. DNA of the CDR3: TGTGCCAGCAGCCGACAGTTCCCTGAGCAGTTCTTC. This chain links TRBV6-5 with TRBJ2-1, with D tentatively TRBD1 (5 bases). CDR3 length: 12 amino acids. V lost 6 bases and J 9 bases, leaving 12 bases between the germline ends. Germline loops: CDR1 MNHEY, CDR2 SVGAGI.

V is TRBV10-3 and J is TRBJ1-2; weak D call: TRBD1 (6 bases). V gave up 6 bases and J gave up 2 bases, with 16 bases separating them. This CDR3 comprises 15 residues. Germline V lookup: CDR1 ENHRY, CDR2 SYGVKD. The CDR3 here is CAISLGTSLNYGYTF. CDR3 DNA sequence: TGTGCCATCAGCCTCGGGACAAGTCTAAACTATGGCTACACCTTC.

The chain carries TRBV12-5 and TRBJ2-2; no definite D call. V lost 0 bases and J 3 bases, leaving 26 bases between the germline ends. The CDR3 is made up of 21 amino acids. CDR1 and CDR2 from the germline V gene are LGHNT and FRNRAP. CDR3 in amino acids: CASGLVPFRCPHSNYTGELFF. CDR3 DNA: TGTGCTAGTGGTTTGGTCCCCTTCAGGTGTCCGCACAGCAACTACACCGGGGAGCTGTTTTTT.

The chain couples TRBV4-1 to TRBJ2-5; D not resolved. V gave up 3 bases and J gave up 0 bases, with 17 bases separating them. Germline values: CDR1 MGHRA, CDR2 YSYEKL. This CDR3 comprises 17 residues. The CDR3 coding sequence is TGCGCCAGCAGCCAGGCCCTCAGACTGAAGTACCAAGAGACCCAGTACTTC. Its translation is CASSQALRLKYQETQYF.

The rearrangement links TRBV7-9 to TRBJ2-5; D remains ambiguous. CDR3 length: 12 residues. The germline CDR1 and CDR2 sequences are SEHNR and FQNEAQ (reference sequence). The ends were cut back, 0 bases at V and 9 bases at J, with 8 bases in the middle. CDR3 coding DNA: TGTGCCAGCAGCTTAGCGGTGTGGCCCCAGTACTTC. Its translation is CASSLAVWPQYF.

J is TRBJ2-7 and V is TRBV11-2, with D hard to call. Germline assignment: CDR1 SGHAT and CDR2 FQNNGV. The CDR3 covers 18 residues. V was pared by 2 bases and J by 3 bases, with 23 bases between. CDR3 region: CASSLPWVSWIKSYEQYF. As DNA, the CDR3 is TGTGCCAGCAGCTTACCTTGGGTTTCGTGGATAAAGAGCTACGAGCAGTACTTC.

Here the CDR3 reads CASMDGLFEAFF. The CDR3 coding sequence is TGTGCCAGCATGGACGGCCTATTTGAAGCTTTCTTT. The gene calls are TRBV2 and TRBJ1-1; D unclear. Trimming took off 7 bases at V and 7 bases at J, with 13 bases between the two ends. CDR1 is SNHLY, CDR2 FYNNEI, per germline. The CDR3 covers 12 residues.

V is TRBV7-2 and J is TRBJ1-5; no definite D call. Germline lookup yields CDR1 SGHTA and CDR2 FQGNSA. There are 14 residues in the CDR3. V was trimmed by 6 bases and J by 0 bases, leaving 9 bases between them. CDR3 sequence reads: CASSTFDSNQPQHF. The CDR3 coding sequence is TGTGCCAGCAGTACATTCGATAGCAATCAGCCCCAGCATTTT. Drawing the rest from reference TRBV7-2 and TRBJ1-5, the complete variable domain is GAGVSQSPSNKVTEKGKDVELRCDPISGHTALYWYRQSLGQGLEFLIYFQGNSAPDKSGLPSDRFSAERTGGSVSTLTIQRTQQEDSAVYLCASSTFDSNQPQHFGDGTRLSIL.

The chain carries TRBV4-2 and TRBJ1-4; D is unresolved. Trimming pared 4 bases from V and 2 bases from J, leaving 5 bases between. Germline values: CDR1 LGHNA, CDR2 YNFKEQ. The CDR3 is made up of 13 amino acids. The CDR3 DNA reads TGTGCCAGCAGCCCCTCGACTAATGAAAAACTGTTTTTT. Amino acid sequence: CASSPSTNEKLFF.

The rearrangement joins TRBV29-1 to TRBJ2-7; D is undetermined. Germline CDR1 SQVTM, CDR2 ANQGSEA. The CDR3 runs 13 residues. Between the trimmed V and J ends, which lost 4 bases and 3 bases, there was a span of 13 bases. CDR3 DNA: TGCAGCGTTGTAGAGACAAGATACTACGAGCAGTACTTC. Protein product: CSVVETRYYEQYF.

The V and J genes are TRBV19 and TRBJ2-1; 7 nucleotides line up with TRBD2. CDR3 length: 15 residues. J was trimmed by 3 bases and V by 5 bases; bases with no gene match: 7. CDR1 is LNHDA, CDR2 SQIVND, per germline (reference sequence). CDR3 bases: TGTGCCAGTAGTCCCACCGGGGACTACTACAATGAGCAGTTCTTC. Its protein is CASSPTGDYYNEQFF.